These 15 T cell receptor beta chains share one sample of origin, sequenced in a study of Graves' ophthalmopathy and Graves' hyperthyroidism. Researchers took RNA transcripts and amplified TCR beta CDR3 regions from them. HTBI primers served in a first-round RT-PCR, which a second-round multiplex PCR followed. One entry per CDR3 protein, called by TCRdb with MiXCR from the multiplex PCR reads. The sample carries 600,000 to 950,000 distinct CDR3 sequences, roughly 40% recorded once. Sample: peripheral blood. These receptor sequences come from an adult man with Graves' ophthalmopathy.

This clonotype appeared many times. V gene TRBV2 combines with J gene TRBJ1-1, with 10 nucleotides matching TRBD1. Germline assignment: CDR1 SNHLY and CDR2 FYNNEI. The CDR3 sequence is 14 residues long. The V segment lost 7 bases and the J segment 5 bases; nucleotides outside the gene matches: 7. The CDR3 here is CASIHRTGGTEAFF. CDR3 sequence (DNA): TGTGCCAGCATCCATCGGACAGGGGGGACTGAAGCTTTCTTT.

This chain links TRBV7-2 with TRBJ2-3; TRBD2 matches 7 bases. CDR1 SGHTA and CDR2 FQGNSA come from the germline V gene. The CDR3 length is 14 residues. The J segment lost 4 bases and the V segment lost 7 bases, leaving 8 bases of the junction unmatched. CDR3 amino acids: CASNQWGGSDTQYF. The CDR3 nucleotides read TGTGCCAGCAACCAATGGGGGGGTTCAGATACGCAGTATTTT.

This clonotype appeared many times. The J gene is TRBJ1-5, the V gene TRBV15, with 7 bases aligning to TRBD1. Looked up from germline, CDR1 is LNHNV and CDR2 is YYDKDF (reference sequence). V trimming: 0 bases; J trimming: 4 bases; junction bases outside the gene matches: 15. This CDR3 spans 19 amino acids. The CDR3 nucleotides read TGTGCCACCAGCAGAGATCTCCCCAAAATGACAGGGAGTAATCAGCCCCAGCATTTT. Its protein is CATSRDLPKMTGSNQPQHF. The complete variable domain, with remaining parts taken from reference TRBV15 and TRBJ1-5, reads DAMVIQNPRYQVTQFGKPVTLSCSQTLNHNVMYWYQQKSSQAPKLLFHYYDKDFNNEADTPDNFQSRRPNTSFCFLDIRSPGLGDTAMYLCATSRDLPKMTGSNQPQHFGDGTRLSIL.

This clonotype was found many times. The chain is built from TRBV29-1 and TRBJ1-4; D gene ambiguous. V dropped 6 bases and J dropped 1 base, with 3 bases sitting between them. The V gene's germline CDR1 is SQVTM and CDR2 ANQGSEA. The CDR3 is 11 amino acids. This chain's CDR3 is CSVGTNEKLFF. Written as DNA, the CDR3 is TGCAGCGTCGGAACTAATGAAAAACTGTTTTTT. The full variable domain, its missing parts supplied by reference TRBV29-1 and TRBJ1-4, is SAVISQKPSRDICQRGTSLTIQCQVDSQVTMMFWYRQQPGQSLTLIATANQGSEATYESGFVIDKFPISRPNLTFSTLTVSNMSPEDSSIYLCSVGTNEKLFFGSGTQLSVL.

This clonotype came up many times. V and J are TRBV14 and TRBJ2-7, with unresolved D. CDR3 size: 11 residues. The germline V gene encodes CDR1 SGHDN and CDR2 FVKESK. V was trimmed by 1 base and J by 9 bases, leaving 7 bases between them. CDR3 DNA: TGTGCCAGCAGCCAAGGGGTTGGGCAGTACTTC. The encoded protein is CASSQGVGQYF.

This clonotype was counted a few times. The gene calls are TRBV7-9 and TRBJ1-2; TRBD1 matches 9 bases. The CDR3 sequence is 12 residues long. CDR1 SEHNR and CDR2 FQNEAQ come from the germline V gene (reference sequence). V lost 6 bases and J lost 7; bases outside the gene matches: 3. CDR3 coding DNA: TGTGCCAGCAGTACAGGGGGCTCTGGCTACACCTTC. Translated, it gives CASSTGGSGYTF.

CDR3 protein: CASSSLRDSSYEQYF. As DNA, the CDR3 is TGTGCCAGCAGTTCTCTCCGGGACAGTTCCTACGAGCAGTACTTC. This chain joins TRBV11-2 and TRBJ2-7; 7 positions match TRBD1. With V trimmed by 6 bases and J by 1 base, 9 bases remained unmatched. The CDR3 consists of 15 residues. Germline V gene lookup returns CDR1 SGHAT and CDR2 FQNNGV. Full variable domain (rest looked up from reference TRBV11-2 and TRBJ2-7): EAGVAQSPRYKIIEKRQSVAFWCNPISGHATLYWYQQILGQGPKLLIQFQNNGVVDDSQLPKDRFSAERLKGVDSTLKIQPAKLEDSAVYLCASSSLRDSSYEQYFGPGTRLTVT.

The chain uses TRBV19 and TRBJ1-6; 8 nucleotides align to TRBD1. Trimming removed 3 bases from V and 13 bases from J; junction bases left unmatched: 8. Germline CDR1 and CDR2: LNHDA and SQIVND (reference sequence). The CDR3 sequence is 14 residues long. The CDR3 reads CASSIPGGNSPLHF. Here the CDR3 DNA reads TGTGCCAGTAGTATCCCAGGGGGCAACTCGCCCCTCCACTTT.

V and J are TRBV7-9 and TRBJ1-1; D unclear. CDR3 length: 12 amino acids. Germline assignment: CDR1 SEHNR and CDR2 FQNEAQ (reference sequence). The V and J ends lost 6 bases and 5 bases respectively, with 10 bases between them. CDR3 region: CASRTGRTEAFF. The CDR3 region has the DNA TGTGCCAGCAGGACTGGGAGGACTGAAGCTTTCTTT. The entire variable domain, with the rest obtained from reference TRBV7-9 and TRBJ1-1, is as follows: DTGVSQNPRHKITKRGQNVTFRCDPISEHNRLYWYRQTLGQGPEFLTYFQNEAQLEKSRLLSDRFSAERPKGSFSTLEIQRTEQGDSAMYLCASRTGRTEAFFGQGTRLTVV.

Regarding this clonotype: Mismatch with germline at one junction end may stem from a read error. The CDR3 DNA reads TGTGCCAGCACCTACCGGGGCGTAGGGAGCTCCTATAATTCACCCCTCCACTTT. Translating it yields CASTYRGVGSSYNSPLHF. The V call is TRBV29-1, the J call TRBJ1-6; D is possibly TRBD1 (5 bases). The CDR3 consists of 18 residues. Germline V lookup: CDR1 SQVTM, CDR2 ANQGSEA.

At least ten counts were recorded for this clonotype. The chain has TRBV7-9 and TRBJ1-1; D not certain. CDR1 and CDR2 (germline): SEHNR, FQNEAQ (reference sequence). Trimming left V 8 bases short and J 1 base short, with 11 bases between. The CDR3 is 13 amino acids. The chain's CDR3 is CASGTGENTEAFF. The CDR3 coding sequence is TGTGCCAGCGGTACCGGGGAGAACACTGAAGCTTTCTTT.

The rearrangement joins TRBV15 to TRBJ1-2; 8 bases agree with TRBD1. This CDR3 is built from 14 residues. The V segment lost 0 bases and the J segment 8 bases; nucleotides outside the gene matches: 5. Germline CDR1 is LNHNV and CDR2 is YYDKDF (reference sequence). DNA for the CDR3: TGTGCCACCAGCAGAGACGACAGGGGCGAAGGCTACACCTTC. It codes for CATSRDDRGEGYTF.

The rearrangement joins TRBV29-1 to TRBJ1-1; TRBD1 might be the D (5 bases). The V end was cut by 7 bases, the J end by 4 bases, with 19 bases between. The CDR3 runs 14 residues. Germline CDR1 is SQVTM and CDR2 is ANQGSEA. This CDR3 is CSAYGGGERTEAFF. In nucleotides, the CDR3 is TGCAGCGCATACGGTGGGGGGGAACGCACTGAAGCTTTCTTT.

This clonotype was counted a few times. The genes are TRBV9 and TRBJ1-1; D is unresolved. Germline loops: CDR1 SGDLS, CDR2 YYNGEE. Trimming removed 4 bases at V and 1 base at J, with 17 bases between. The CDR3 has 16 amino acids. This CDR3 reads CASSQDPLVGNTEAFF. The CDR3 coding sequence is TGTGCCAGCAGCCAAGATCCCTTAGTGGGGAACACTGAAGCTTTCTTT.

This clonotype showed up many times. The junction departs from the called germline gene at one end, perhaps through a read error. The rearrangement links TRBV7-2 to TRBJ1-6; 8 bases match TRBD1. The length of the CDR3 is 15 residues. CDR1 and CDR2 (germline): SGHTA, FQGNSA. CDR3 in amino acids: CASSLGQGDNSPLHF. CDR3 nucleotides: TGTGCCAGCAGTTTAGGACAGGGAGATAATTCACCCCTCCACTTT.